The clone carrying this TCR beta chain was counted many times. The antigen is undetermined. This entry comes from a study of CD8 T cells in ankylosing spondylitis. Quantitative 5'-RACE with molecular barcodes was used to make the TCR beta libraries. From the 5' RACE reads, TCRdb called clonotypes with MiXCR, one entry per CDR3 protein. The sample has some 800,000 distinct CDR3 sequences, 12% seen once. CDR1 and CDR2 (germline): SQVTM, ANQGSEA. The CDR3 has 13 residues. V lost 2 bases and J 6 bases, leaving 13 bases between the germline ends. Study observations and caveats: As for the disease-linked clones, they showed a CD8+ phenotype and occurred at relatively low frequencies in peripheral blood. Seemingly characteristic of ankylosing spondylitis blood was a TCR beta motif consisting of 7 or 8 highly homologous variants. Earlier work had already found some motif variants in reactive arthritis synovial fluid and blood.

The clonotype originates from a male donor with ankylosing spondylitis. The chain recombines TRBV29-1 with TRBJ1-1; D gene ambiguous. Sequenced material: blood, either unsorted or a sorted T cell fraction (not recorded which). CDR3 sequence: CSVEREVWAEAFF. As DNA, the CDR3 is TGCAGCGTTGAAAGGGAGGTATGGGCTGAAGCTTTCTTT.